This T cell receptor (beta chain) was recorded in a study of cytomegalovirus exposure and HLA in healthy donors. Of note for this clone: The antigen is not known.

General study findings and limits: The only immune exposure information that was available was CMV serostatus.

PCR was performed using 60 Vbeta and 13 Jbeta primers. This table comes from immunoSEQ multiplex PCR, and its TCRdb copy is limited to in-frame clones, with some not included. The table has 150,000 to 180,000 clones, more than 75% seen once; the top ten hold approximately 7.7%. Germline CDR1 MGHRA, CDR2 YSYEKL. There are 16 residues in the CDR3. V was shortened by 4 bases and J by 2 bases, with 17 bases between the two germline ends. Sequenced material: PBMCs. The gene calls are TRBV4-1 and TRBJ1-1, with D maybe TRBD1 (5 bases). This TCR was sampled from a young man in good health and CMV-seropositive. CDR3 protein: CASSRTKGHVNTEAFF. CDR3 coding DNA: TGCGCCAGCAGCCGGACCAAAGGACACGTCAACACTGAAGCTTTCTTT.